This T cell receptor (beta chain) was identified in a study of cytomegalovirus exposure and HLA in healthy donors. This CDR3 is 17 amino acids long. CDR1 is SGHNT, CDR2 YYREEE, per germline (reference sequence). With regard to this clone: One junction end disagrees with the germline gene, perhaps due to a read error.

13 Jbeta primers and 60 Vbeta primers were used for the PCR. Using immunoSEQ multiplex PCR, the repertoire was profiled, and TCRdb retains in-frame clones only, with some absent. The table lists around 150,000 clones, about 80% of them singletons. The sequencing input was PBMCs. This rearrangement joins TRBV5-4 to TRBJ1-1; D is perhaps TRBD1 (6 bases). The origin of this receptor is a woman in her 50s in good health and CMV-seropositive. The CDR3 spells CASRSTGDTGMNTEVFF. The CDR3 bases are TGTGCCAGCAGATCCACTGGGGACACAGGAATGAACACTGAAGTTTTCTTT.